This T cell receptor beta chain came from a study of cytomegalovirus exposure and HLA in healthy donors. As for the study in general: According to later analysis, the same platform produced the roughly 120 validation and approximately 630 first-cohort repertoires. Overall study findings and caveats: The dataset shows that most TCR sequences were rare, while some public TCRs occurred in many donors.

The data were produced by immunoSEQ multiplex PCR, yet TCRdb's version contains in-frame clones alone and is incomplete. Of tens of thousands of clones in the sample, around 95% were seen once. About this clone: The antigen is unknown.

The donors formed part of the approximately 120-subject validation cohort, distinct from the roughly 620-subject first cohort. Sample: PBMCs. This receptor was obtained from a man between 18 and 35 years old in good health and CMV-seropositive.

This CDR3 reads CASSRGTAKYYEQYF. The CDR3 DNA reads TGTGCCAGTAGCAGAGGGACAGCCAAGTACTACGAGCAGTACTTC. V and J are TRBV19 and TRBJ2-7; 7 bases map to TRBD1. With V trimmed by 6 bases and J by 3 bases, 11 bases remained unmatched. The germline V gene has CDR1 LNHDA and CDR2 SQIVND (reference sequence). The CDR3 length is 15 residues.